This entry features one T cell receptor (beta chain) sequence. This clonotype was seen only a few times. Its binding antigen is unknown. Per-base quality was not reported, and no clone a single base away is much larger than it. The sample belongs to a study of T cells after yellow fever vaccination (dated by TCRdb to the late 2010s). A note on the overall study: The SMART-Seq v4 Ultra Low Input RNA kit was used to prepare libraries from fractions with low cell numbers. To follow T-cell clones before and after primary and booster YFV17D yellow fever vaccination, bulk TCR alpha and beta repertoires were sequenced over time. Blood was collected at multiple timepoints before and after primary and secondary immunization, and bulk PBMC replicates and cell subsets were isolated. Two healthy male donors, one aged 18 to 30 and one aged 30 to 40 years, made up the cohort. On the study overall, not on this receptor specifically: Because only a couple of donors were included in the study, the extent to which the findings can be generalized is limited. After the booster, most clones that had expanded after primary vaccination were detected again (about 97% of CD4 and 88% of CD8), suggesting broad maintenance of memory. A small fraction of clonotypes appeared in both the CD4 and CD8 compartments, likely as a result of convergent recombination. Compared with the primary T-cell response, the secondary T-cell response was weaker but faster, peaking on day 5 rather than day 15. FACS-sorted repertoires could contain abundant contaminating clonotypes from the bulk population, so computational filtering was required.

This specimen's treatment or condition label, per the study, means: live attenuated yellow fever vaccine strain. A standard Ficoll-Paque protocol was used to isolate PBMCs from peripheral blood. Dynabeads CD4 and CD8 positive selection kits were used to isolate the CD4 and CD8 T-cell fractions. TriZol was used to extract RNA from bulk PBMCs, from CD4 and CD8 fractions, and from dextramer-positive and dextramer-negative fractions. Synthesis of TCR cDNA relied on 5'RACE template switching, a step that introduced a universal primer site along with unique molecular identifiers. Priming for cDNA synthesis came from both the TCR alpha and TCR beta constant segments. Libraries were amplified in two PCR steps, with sample barcodes and sequencing adapters added in the second step. Sequencing of libraries was performed on Illumina HiSeq 2500 (2x100 bp) or NovaSeq (2x150 bp). As for the original processing: Demultiplexing of reads and collapsing into UMI consensus sequences were performed with MIGEC, and V(D)J alignment was carried out with MiXCR. Clonotypes responding to the vaccine were identified with edgeR on replicate PBMC samples, with the criteria of FDR below 0.01 and a log2 fold change above 5 up to day 15. Bulk clonotypes were assigned CD4 or CD8 identity according to which sequenced CD4 or CD8 repertoire held them at higher abundance. TCRdb reprocessed the public reads (quality trimming at Q25 with fastp, clone calling with MiXCR) and kept in-frame beta chains. Rows with one shared CDR3 protein collapse into an entry with the most common genes and DNA. TCRdb, not the original authors, processed these V and J calls. Within this sample are 150,000 or so distinct CDR3 sequences, with under 7% of them counted one time only. Clones ranked in the top ten supply 0.5% to 0.65% of the sample.

The germline V gene supplies CDR1 SGHAT and CDR2 FQNNGV. Trimming accounts for 2 bases at V and 9 bases at J, while the number of junction bases matched to no gene is 12. Spanning cysteine to phenylalanine, the CDR3 consists of 17 amino acids. Solely the CDR3 DNA is kept, with 51 bases framed from the first base. The sequence joins TRBV11-2 to TRBJ2-1, with TRBD2 matching 11 junction bases. Sequencing was performed on CD4+ T cells sorted from PBMCs, taken 10 days after the yellow fever booster vaccination. This TCR was recovered from a man younger than 40 who received the YFV17D yellow fever vaccine. The sequenced DNA: TGTGCCAGCAGCTTAAGATCGTGGCTAGCGGGAGGTGCTGAGCAGTTCTTC. Its translation reads: CASSLRSWLAGGAEQFF.